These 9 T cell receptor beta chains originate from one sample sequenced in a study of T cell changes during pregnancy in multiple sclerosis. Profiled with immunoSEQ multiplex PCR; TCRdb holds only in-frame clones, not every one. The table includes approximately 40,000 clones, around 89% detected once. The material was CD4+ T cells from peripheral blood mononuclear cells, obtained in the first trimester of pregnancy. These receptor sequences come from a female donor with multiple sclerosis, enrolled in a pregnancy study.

The CDR3 region has the DNA TGCGCCAGCAGCTGGGGGACAGGAATAAACTATGGCTACACCTTC. Protein product: CASSWGTGINYGYTF. The chain carries TRBV5-1 and TRBJ1-2; the match to TRBD1 covers 8 bases. J was trimmed by 2 bases and V by 3 bases; bases with no gene match: 6. Germline V lookup: CDR1 SGHRS, CDR2 YFSETQ. The CDR3 sequence is 15 residues long. The full variable domain, with the rest looked up from reference TRBV5-1 and TRBJ1-2, is KAGVTQTPRYLIKTRGQQVTLSCSPISGHRSVSWYQQTPGQGLQFLFEYFSETQRNKGNFPGRFSGRQFSNSRSEMNVSTLELGDSALYLCASSWGTGINYGYTFGSGTRLTVV.

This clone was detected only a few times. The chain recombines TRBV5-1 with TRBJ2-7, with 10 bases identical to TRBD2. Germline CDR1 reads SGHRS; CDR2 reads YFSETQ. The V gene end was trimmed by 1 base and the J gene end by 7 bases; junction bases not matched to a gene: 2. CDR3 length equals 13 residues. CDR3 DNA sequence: TGCGCCAGCAGCTTGATAGCGGGAGGTGAGCAGTACTTC. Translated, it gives CASSLIAGGEQYF.

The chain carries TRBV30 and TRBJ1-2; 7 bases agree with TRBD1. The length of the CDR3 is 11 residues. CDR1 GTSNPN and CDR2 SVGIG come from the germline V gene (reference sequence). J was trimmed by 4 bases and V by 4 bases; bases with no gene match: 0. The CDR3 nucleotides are TGTGCCTGGAACAGGGGCTATGGCTACACCTTC. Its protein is CAWNRGYGYTF.

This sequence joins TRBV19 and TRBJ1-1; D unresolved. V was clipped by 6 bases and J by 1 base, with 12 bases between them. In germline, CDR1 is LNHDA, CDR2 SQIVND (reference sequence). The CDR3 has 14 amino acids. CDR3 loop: CASSPEGQNTEAFF. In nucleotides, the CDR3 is TGTGCCAGTAGCCCCGAGGGCCAGAACACTGAAGCTTTCTTT.

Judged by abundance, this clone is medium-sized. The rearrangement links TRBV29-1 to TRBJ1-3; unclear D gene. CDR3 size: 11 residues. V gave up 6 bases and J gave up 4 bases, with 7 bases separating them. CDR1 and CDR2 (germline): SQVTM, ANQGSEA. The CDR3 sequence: CSVLEGNTIYF. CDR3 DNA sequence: TGCAGCGTCCTGGAGGGAAACACCATATATTTT.

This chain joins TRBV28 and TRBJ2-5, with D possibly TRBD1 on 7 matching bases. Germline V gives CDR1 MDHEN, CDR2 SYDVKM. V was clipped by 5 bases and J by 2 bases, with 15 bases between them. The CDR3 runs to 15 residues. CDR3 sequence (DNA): TGTGCCAGCAGTGATGCGGGACAGCCTCAAGAGACCCAGTACTTC. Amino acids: CASSDAGQPQETQYF.

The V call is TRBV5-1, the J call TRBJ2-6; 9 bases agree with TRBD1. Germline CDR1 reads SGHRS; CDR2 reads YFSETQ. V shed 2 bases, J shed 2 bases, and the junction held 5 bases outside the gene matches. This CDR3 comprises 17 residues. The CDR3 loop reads CASSLGGTGPGANVLTF. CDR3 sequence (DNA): TGCGCCAGCAGCTTAGGAGGGACAGGGCCTGGGGCCAACGTCCTGACTTTC. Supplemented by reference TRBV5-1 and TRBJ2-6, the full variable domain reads KAGVTQTPRYLIKTRGQQVTLSCSPISGHRSVSWYQQTPGQGLQFLFEYFSETQRNKGNFPGRFSGRQFSNSRSEMNVSTLELGDSALYLCASSLGGTGPGANVLTFGAGSRLTVL.

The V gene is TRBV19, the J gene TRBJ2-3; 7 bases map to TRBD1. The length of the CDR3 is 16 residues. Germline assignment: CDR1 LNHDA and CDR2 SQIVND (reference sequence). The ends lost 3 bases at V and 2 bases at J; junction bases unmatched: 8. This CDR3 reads CASSIWARGSTDTQYF. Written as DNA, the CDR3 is TGTGCCAGTAGTATCTGGGCCAGGGGGTCCACAGATACGCAGTATTTT. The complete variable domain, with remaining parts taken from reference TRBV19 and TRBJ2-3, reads DGGITQSPKYLFRKEGQNVTLSCEQNLNHDAMYWYRQDPGQGLRLIYYSQIVNDFQKGDIAEGYSVSREKKESFPLTVTSAQKNPTAFYLCASSIWARGSTDTQYFGPGTRLTVL.

The CDR3 DNA reads TGTGCCAGCAGTTGGGCCGAGGGGAACACTGAAGCTTTCTTT. Residues: CASSWAEGNTEAFF. This chain links TRBV2 with TRBJ1-1; D gene ambiguous. Trimming cost V 5 bases and J 1 base, with 11 bases left between them. Germline V gene lookup returns CDR1 SNHLY and CDR2 FYNNEI. The CDR3 length is 14 residues.